This T cell receptor (beta chain) stems from a study of long-term antiretroviral therapy in people with HIV. Study observations and caveats: For ART adherence, viral resistance and therapy changes, no data were available. Every time point showed a repertoire led by clones expanded before ART. ART preceded a rise in diversity that nonetheless stayed lower than in transplant donor controls. Controls exceeded HIV repertoires in CDR3 length range.

V shed 2 bases and J shed 6 bases, with 10 bases lying between them. Germline V gene lookup returns CDR1 SGHVS and CDR2 FNYEAQ. The CDR3 totals 14 residues. Runs used v3.0 of the immunoSEQ assay and were done at survey level. Sequenced by immunoSEQ multiplex PCR; TCRdb stores in-frame clones only, minus some. Among fewer than 40,000 clones listed, around 97% were seen once. In regard to this clone: Its specificity is not known.

Sequencing was performed on unsorted PBMCs, taken 6.9 years after starting antiretroviral therapy. This chain connects TRBV7-6 to TRBJ1-4; a possible D gene is TRBD1 (6 bases). The source is a man under 40 with HIV. This CDR3 reads CASSLNRVDEKLFF. In nucleotides, the CDR3 is TGTGCCAGCAGCTTAAACAGGGTTGATGAAAAACTGTTTTTT.